This TCR beta chain was captured in a study of lymphopenia after photon versus proton radiotherapy. Study-level points and caveats: Survival link was tested only in deceased patients; proton benefit remains a possibility. Larger post-nadir TCR diversity loss correlated inversely with survival in deceased patients. Oligoclonal CD8+ Temra expansion after nadir drove photon patients' diversity drop.

Clones were read by immunoSEQ multiplex PCR, and TCRdb kept only the in-frame ones, dropping some. The data hold roughly 3,000 clones, with roughly 93% observed a single time. On this clone: Its target is unknown.

The CDR3 is 14 amino acids. CDR1 is SGHDT, CDR2 YYEEEE, per germline. Trimming pared 6 bases from V and 2 bases from J, leaving 11 bases between. The sequencing used peripheral blood, collected from a patient treated with photon-based radiotherapy. The source of this sequence is a woman aged 70-85 years with pancreatic cancer. V is TRBV5-6 and J is TRBJ2-2; D possibly corresponds to TRBD1 (5 bases). DNA for the CDR3: TGTGCCAGCACCTGGGGCGGAAACACCGGGGAGCTGTTTTTT. Translated: CASTWGGNTGELFF.